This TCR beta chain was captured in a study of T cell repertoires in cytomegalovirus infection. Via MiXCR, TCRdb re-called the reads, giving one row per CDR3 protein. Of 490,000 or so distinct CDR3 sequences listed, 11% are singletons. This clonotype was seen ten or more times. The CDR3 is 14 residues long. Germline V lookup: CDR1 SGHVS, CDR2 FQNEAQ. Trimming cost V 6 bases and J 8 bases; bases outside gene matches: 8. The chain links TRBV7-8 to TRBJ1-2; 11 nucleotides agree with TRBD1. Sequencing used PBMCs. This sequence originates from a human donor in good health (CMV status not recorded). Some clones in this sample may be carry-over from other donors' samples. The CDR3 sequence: CASSTWTGGAGYTF. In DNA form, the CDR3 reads TGTGCCAGCAGTACTTGGACAGGGGGCGCGGGCTACACCTTC.